Shown below are 18 T cell receptor beta chains from a single sample sequenced in a study of blood T cell repertoires in COVID-19. Assay: immunoSEQ multiplex PCR; the TCRdb copy retains only in-frame clones and omits some. The table has around 61,000 clones, roughly 77% seen once. Material for sequencing was peripheral blood. Every receptor here comes from a man at least 80 years old with acute or convalescent COVID-19.

The chain combines TRBV10-3 with TRBJ1-2; D perhaps matches TRBD1 (6 bases). V was cut by 0 bases and J by 6 bases, with 8 bases left in between. CDR1 and CDR2 (germline): ENHRY, SYGVKD. This CDR3 spans 13 amino acids. The CDR3 loop reads CAISESGGDGYTF. The DNA of the CDR3 is TGTGCCATCAGTGAGTCAGGGGGGGATGGCTACACCTTC.

V and J are TRBV6-6 and TRBJ2-3; 9 nucleotides agree with TRBD2. The CDR3 runs to 19 residues. Germline-derived CDR1 and CDR2 are MNHNY and SVGAGI (reference sequence). Trimming took 5 bases from V and 0 from J; bases not matched to a gene: 15. CDR3 in amino acids: CASSPQGVAGVASTDTQYF. CDR3 coding DNA: TGTGCCAGCAGTCCCCAGGGGGTAGCGGGGGTTGCTAGCACAGATACGCAGTATTTT.

The genes are TRBV28 and TRBJ1-4; 8 nucleotides line up with TRBD1. The CDR3 has 15 residues. The V gene end was trimmed by 3 bases and the J gene end by 8 bases; junction bases not matched to a gene: 8. The germline gives CDR1 MDHEN, CDR2 SYDVKM. The CDR3 reads CASSFSTGGGEKLFF. The CDR3 DNA reads as TGTGCCAGCAGTTTCTCCACAGGGGGGGGAGAAAAACTGTTTTTT.

The rearrangement links TRBV5-1 to TRBJ2-2, with D tentatively TRBD2 (6 bases). Between the trimmed V and J ends, which lost 4 bases and 4 bases, there was a span of 8 bases. The CDR3 extends over 13 amino acids. The germline V gene encodes CDR1 SGHRS and CDR2 YFSETQ. The CDR3 here is CASSGRSTGELFF. CDR3 nucleotides: TGCGCCAGCAGCGGGAGGTCCACCGGGGAGCTGTTTTTT. The variable domain in full, with the rest retrieved from reference TRBV5-1 and TRBJ2-2, is KAGVTQTPRYLIKTRGQQVTLSCSPISGHRSVSWYQQTPGQGLQFLFEYFSETQRNKGNFPGRFSGRQFSNSRSEMNVSTLELGDSALYLCASSGRSTGELFFGEGSRLTVL.

J is TRBJ2-7 and V is TRBV19, with 14 bases lining up with TRBD2. CDR1 LNHDA and CDR2 SQIVND come from the germline V gene (reference sequence). V was pared by 6 bases and J by 5 bases, with 12 bases of the junction left unmatched. The CDR3 length is 17 residues. The CDR3 region has the DNA TGTGCCAGTAGAAAGACAGGGACTAGCGGGAGTGTCCACGAGCAGTACTTC. It is translated as CASRKTGTSGSVHEQYF.

This chain links TRBV4-1 with TRBJ1-3; no firm D call. The germline V gene encodes CDR1 MGHRA and CDR2 YSYEKL. This CDR3 is 15 amino acids long. The V gene lost 8 bases and the J gene lost 0 bases, with 14 bases spanning the gap. The CDR3 DNA is TGCGCCAGCGCAAAGGAGGGCACCTCTGGAAACACCATATATTTT. Amino acids: CASAKEGTSGNTIYF.

The chain couples TRBV27 to TRBJ2-5; 7 nucleotides agree with TRBD1. V lost 2 bases to trimming and J lost 6 bases; unmatched junction nucleotides: 9. This CDR3 is built from 15 residues. The germline V gene has CDR1 MNHEY and CDR2 SMNVEV (reference sequence). The chain's CDR3 is CASSLGTDPGQTQYF. As DNA, the CDR3 is TGTGCCAGCAGTTTAGGGACAGACCCGGGGCAGACCCAGTACTTC.

This clone has a single count. The chain uses TRBV2 and TRBJ1-1, with 8 bases matching TRBD1. This CDR3 contains 12 residues. V shed 5 bases and J 10 bases; nucleotides not matched to a gene: 6. Germline CDR1 and CDR2: SNHLY and FYNNEI. This chain's CDR3 is CASSLPTGVAFF. As DNA, the CDR3 is TGTGCCAGCAGTCTCCCGACAGGGGTAGCTTTCTTT.

V and J are TRBV7-9 and TRBJ1-3, with TRBD1 matching 7 bases. Germline lookup yields CDR1 SEHNR and CDR2 FQNEAQ (reference sequence). This CDR3 comprises 15 residues. V trimming: 5 bases; J trimming: 4 bases; junction bases outside the gene matches: 8. CDR3 in amino acids: CASSRPGQTGNTIYF. In nucleotides, the CDR3 is TGTGCCAGCAGCCGTCCGGGACAGACAGGAAACACCATATATTTT.

By its share, this clone is medium-sized. The rearrangement uses TRBV11-2 and TRBJ1-2, with D unclear. CDR1 and CDR2 from the germline V gene are SGHAT and FQNNGV. This CDR3 spans 14 amino acids. V was cut by 1 base and J by 2 bases, with 8 bases left in between. The CDR3 is CASSLGYRNYGYTF. Here the CDR3 DNA reads TGTGCCAGCAGCTTAGGGTACAGAAACTATGGCTACACCTTC.

The chain has TRBV29-1 and TRBJ1-1, with D possibly TRBD1 on 5 matching bases. CDR3 length: 15 amino acids. The V gene's germline CDR1 is SQVTM and CDR2 ANQGSEA. Trimming stripped 3 bases from V and 1 base from J, with 15 bases between. The CDR3 loop is CSVDGTGGANTEAFF. CDR3 bases: TGCAGCGTTGATGGAACGGGAGGGGCGAACACTGAAGCTTTCTTT.

This chain links TRBV11-2 with TRBJ1-1, with TRBD1 as a possible D gene (5 bases). Germline CDR1 and CDR2: SGHAT and FQNNGV. V gave up 1 base and J gave up 1 base, with 7 bases separating them. This CDR3 is built from 14 residues. In nucleotides, the CDR3 is TGTGCCAGCAGCTTAGGGGGCGCGAACACTGAAGCTTTCTTT. It encodes CASSLGGANTEAFF. The full variable domain, completed using reference TRBV11-2 and TRBJ1-1, is EAGVAQSPRYKIIEKRQSVAFWCNPISGHATLYWYQQILGQGPKLLIQFQNNGVVDDSQLPKDRFSAERLKGVDSTLKIQPAKLEDSAVYLCASSLGGANTEAFFGQGTRLTVV.

Here the CDR3 reads CSAAGGRTDEQFF. The CDR3 DNA follows: TGCAGCGCAGCTGGCGGGAGAACCGATGAGCAGTTCTTC. The chain employs TRBV29-1 and TRBJ2-1; 7 bases line up with TRBD2. Germline assignment: CDR1 SQVTM and CDR2 ANQGSEA. The CDR3 extends over 13 amino acids. Germline trimming cut 7 bases from V and 8 bases from J; bases unmatched to any gene: 11.

This rearrangement joins TRBV7-2 to TRBJ2-1; the D gene is possibly TRBD1 (7 bases). The CDR3 is made up of 15 amino acids. V gave up 3 bases and J gave up 4 bases, with 13 bases separating them. The germline V gene has CDR1 SGHTA and CDR2 FQGNSA. The CDR3 DNA reads TGTGCCAGCAGCTTGACGACAGGGAGGTACAATGAGCAGTTCTTC. Translating gives CASSLTTGRYNEQFF. The full variable domain, its missing parts supplied by reference TRBV7-2 and TRBJ2-1, is GAGVSQSPSNKVTEKGKDVELRCDPISGHTALYWYRQSLGQGLEFLIYFQGNSAPDKSGLPSDRFSAERTGGSVSTLTIQRTQQEDSAVYLCASSLTTGRYNEQFFGPGTRLTVL.

The rearrangement links TRBV19 to TRBJ1-4; perhaps TRBD1 as D (6 bases). V was shortened by 4 bases and J by 2 bases, with 8 bases between the two germline ends. The V gene's germline CDR1 is LNHDA and CDR2 SQIVND (reference sequence). The CDR3 has 14 amino acids. CDR3 protein: CASSRGQTNEKLFF. In nucleotides, the CDR3 is TGTGCCAGTAGTAGGGGGCAGACTAATGAAAAACTGTTTTTT.

The J gene is TRBJ2-7, the V gene TRBV19, with a weak D call TRBD2 (5 bases). The V gene's germline CDR1 is LNHDA and CDR2 SQIVND (reference sequence). This CDR3 region has 15 residues. V was trimmed by 6 bases and J by 2 bases, leaving 17 bases between them. This chain's CDR3 is CASSSFSGGAYEQYF. The DNA for the CDR3 is TGTGCCAGTAGCTCTTTCAGCGGAGGCGCCTACGAGCAGTACTTC.

This sequence joins TRBV24-1 and TRBJ2-1, with D uncertain. The CDR3 length is 12 residues. The V gene lost 3 bases and the J gene lost 4 bases, with 3 bases spanning the gap. Germline lookup yields CDR1 KGHDR and CDR2 SFDVKD. CDR3 DNA sequence: TGTGCCACCAGTGATCCTTACAATGAGCAGTTCTTC. Translated, it gives CATSDPYNEQFF.

The chain uses TRBV5-4 and TRBJ2-5; D is possibly TRBD2 (5 bases). CDR3 length: 14 amino acids. The germline gives CDR1 SGHNT, CDR2 YYREEE (reference sequence). V gave up 0 bases and J gave up 5 bases, with 11 bases separating them. The CDR3 DNA reads as TGTGCCAGCAGCTTGGAGGTGGCTAGCGAGACCCAGTACTTC. This sequence encodes CASSLEVASETQYF.